The 19 T cell receptor beta chains presented below share a single source sample, sequenced in a study of human T cells and chemical hapten exposure. TCRdb analysed the RACE reads with MiXCR anew, one entry per CDR3 protein. Among about 94,000 distinct CDR3 sequences listed, 9.3% were seen once. Time point described: patch test 2, 6 weeks after DPC sensitization. As to treatment: therapeutic diphenylcyclopropenone sensitization with weekly scalp DPC. Here the sequenced sample was whole blood, taken in connection with sensitization to the hapten diphenylcyclopropenone (DPC). Source of these receptors: a woman aged 40-49 years with alopecia areata. Some clones in this sample may be carry-over from other donors' samples.

V gene TRBV29-1 combines with J gene TRBJ2-2; D is undetermined. Trimming pared 7 bases from V and 2 bases from J, leaving 17 bases between. CDR1 SQVTM and CDR2 ANQGSEA come from the germline V gene. The CDR3 runs to 15 residues. The CDR3 region is CSARSPARNTGELFF. Written as DNA, the CDR3 is TGCAGCGCCCGATCCCCAGCTAGAAACACCGGGGAGCTGTTTTTT.

The chain uses TRBV15 and TRBJ2-1, with D possibly TRBD2 on 6 matching bases. The CDR3 sequence is 13 residues long. Germline V lookup: CDR1 LNHNV, CDR2 YYDKDF (reference sequence). The ends were cut back, 8 bases at V and 8 bases at J, with 16 bases in the middle. CDR3 loop: CATGLNAGHEQFF. CDR3 sequence (DNA): TGTGCCACCGGATTAAATGCGGGGCATGAGCAGTTCTTC.

This clonotype was counted many times. This sequence joins TRBV2 and TRBJ1-6; 7 nucleotides align to TRBD1. This CDR3 contains 15 residues. V gave up 4 bases and J gave up 5 bases; unmatched junction bases: 5. CDR1 is SNHLY and CDR2 is FYNNEI in the germline V gene. The DNA for the CDR3 is TGTGCCAGCAGTGTTAACAGGGGAGATAATTCACCCCTCCACTTT. It codes for CASSVNRGDNSPLHF.

V gene TRBV29-1 combines with J gene TRBJ2-5; 11 bases match TRBD2. CDR3 length: 13 residues. Germline trimming cut 7 bases from V and 5 bases from J; bases unmatched to any gene: 6. CDR1 and CDR2 (germline): SQVTM, ANQGSEA. CDR3 bases: TGCAGCGCTAGCGGGAGGCTCTCGGAGACCCAGTACTTC. Translating it yields CSASGRLSETQYF.

V gene TRBV7-9 combines with J gene TRBJ1-1; D not certain. Germline V gene lookup returns CDR1 SEHNR and CDR2 FQNEAQ (reference sequence). The CDR3 contains 11 residues. Trimming removed 3 bases at V and 8 bases at J, with 7 bases between. In DNA form, the CDR3 reads TGTGCCAGCAGCTTTTTGCCGGAAGCTTTCTTT. Residues: CASSFLPEAFF. The full variable domain, its missing parts supplied by reference TRBV7-9 and TRBJ1-1, is DTGVSQNPRHKITKRGQNVTFRCDPISEHNRLYWYRQTLGQGPEFLTYFQNEAQLEKSRLLSDRFSAERPKGSFSTLEIQRTEQGDSAMYLCASSFLPEAFFGQGTRLTVV.

This clonotype occurred a few times. The gene calls are TRBV4-3 and TRBJ2-1; TRBD2 is a possible D gene (6 bases). The CDR3 contains 14 residues. Looked up from germline, CDR1 is LGHNA and CDR2 is YSLEER. The V end lost 0 bases, the J end lost 8 bases, and 11 bases lay between the germline ends. Here the CDR3 reads CASSQENRRDEQFF. The CDR3 region has the DNA TGCGCCAGCAGCCAAGAAAATCGGAGGGATGAGCAGTTCTTC.

This clonotype was seen many times. This chain links TRBV6-2 or TRBV6-3 with TRBJ2-1; maybe TRBD2 (5 bases). Deletions cut 0 bases from V and 6 bases from J, with 12 bases between. Germline loops: CDR1 MNHEY, CDR2 SVGEGT. The CDR3 is 15 amino acids. The CDR3 protein is CASSYSLLDTNEQFF. In DNA form, the CDR3 reads TGTGCCAGCAGTTACTCGCTACTAGACACCAATGAGCAGTTCTTC.

This clonotype was seen only a few times. The chain uses TRBV7-2 and TRBJ1-1; D is perhaps TRBD1 (5 bases). This CDR3 has 15 amino acids. Trimming left V 8 bases short and J 4 bases short, with 20 bases between. Per the germline V gene, CDR1 is SGHTA and CDR2 is FQGNSA. CDR3 nucleotides: TGTGCCAGCCACCGCGAACGCGGGGCGGTCACTGAAGCTTTCTTT. This encodes CASHRERGAVTEAFF.

This clonotype was counted a few times. The chain links TRBV7-2 to TRBJ2-7, with 8 positions matching TRBD2. The CDR3 sequence is 14 residues long. V lost 4 bases, J lost 6 bases, and 8 bases stayed unmatched. Germline V gene sequence: CDR1 SGHTA, CDR2 FQGNSA. The CDR3 DNA sequence: TGTGCCAGCAGCTCCGGGAGGGGGAGGCCCGAGCAGTACTTC. It codes for CASSSGRGRPEQYF.

V is TRBV7-3 and J is TRBJ2-1; TRBD2 matches at 8 bases. In germline, CDR1 is SGHTA, CDR2 FQGTGA. The CDR3 consists of 14 residues. Trimming at V came to 5 bases and at J to 10 bases, leaving 10 bases not matched to a gene. CDR3 protein: CASSPSAGAGEQFF. The CDR3 DNA sequence: TGTGCCAGCAGCCCATCAGCGGGAGCGGGCGAGCAGTTCTTC.

This clonotype was counted between two and nine times. The chain couples TRBV4-1 to TRBJ1-2; 9 positions agree with TRBD1. The germline V gene encodes CDR1 MGHRA and CDR2 YSYEKL. The CDR3 covers 17 residues. J lost 7 bases, V lost 4 bases, and 16 bases had no gene match. The CDR3 sequence is CASSRPYSGQGPGGYTF. DNA for the CDR3: TGCGCCAGCAGCCGACCTTACTCTGGACAGGGGCCGGGTGGCTACACCTTC.

This clonotype was recorded a few times. This chain uses TRBV6-2 or TRBV6-3 with TRBJ2-7; 9 positions agree with TRBD2. Germline trimming cut 6 bases from V and 4 bases from J; bases unmatched to any gene: 7. The CDR3 sequence is 14 residues long. In germline, CDR1 is MNHEY, CDR2 SVGEGT. CDR3 DNA: TGTGCCAGCAGCCAAGCGGGAGGATGGTACGAGCAGTACTTC. Its translation is CASSQAGGWYEQYF.

The chain couples TRBV19 to TRBJ2-7; D is undetermined. This CDR3 is 12 amino acids long. Trimming took 4 bases from V and 4 from J, leaving 8 bases between them. Germline lookup yields CDR1 LNHDA and CDR2 SQIVND (reference sequence). CDR3 sequence: CASSTLGYEQYF. In nucleotides, the CDR3 is TGTGCCAGTAGTACTCTGGGGTACGAGCAGTACTTC.

The chain has TRBV7-2 and TRBJ2-1; the D gene is possibly TRBD2 (5 bases). V was trimmed by 1 base and J by 2 bases, leaving 9 bases between them. CDR1 and CDR2 from the germline V gene are SGHTA and FQGNSA. The CDR3 covers 15 residues. CDR3 nucleotide sequence: TGTGCCAGCAGCTTAGGGACTGAACCCTACAATGAGCAGTTCTTC. Translating gives CASSLGTEPYNEQFF.

This clonotype was observed a few times. The chain has TRBV28 and TRBJ2-1; D is unresolved. Germline CDR1 and CDR2: MDHEN and SYDVKM. The CDR3 covers 13 residues. The V end was cut by 3 bases, the J end by 10 bases, with 13 bases between. CDR3 coding DNA: TGTGCCAGCAGTTTCTCCAGCTTGCAAGAGCAGTTCTTC. As protein: CASSFSSLQEQFF. Together with reference TRBV28 and TRBJ2-1, the CDR3 gives the full variable domain: DVKVTQSSRYLVKRTGEKVFLECVQDMDHENMFWYRQDPGLGLRLIYFSYDVKMKEKGDIPEGYSVSREKKERFSLILESASTNQTSMYLCASSFSSLQEQFFGPGTRLTVL.

This clonotype was seen ten or more times. The V and J genes are TRBV7-9 and TRBJ1-5, with D uncertain. Between the trimmed V and J ends, which lost 5 bases and 7 bases, there was a span of 12 bases. CDR1 is SEHNR and CDR2 is FQNEAQ in the germline V gene (reference sequence). This CDR3 region has 13 residues. CDR3 sequence (DNA): TGTGCCAGCAGCCCACCAGGAGGGCAGCCCCAGCATTTT. Amino acid sequence: CASSPPGGQPQHF.

The V and J genes are TRBV19 and TRBJ2-2; D remains ambiguous. V lost 8 bases and J 0 bases, leaving 16 bases between the germline ends. Germline lookup yields CDR1 LNHDA and CDR2 SQIVND (reference sequence). The CDR3 is 16 residues long. CDR3 sequence (DNA): TGTGCCAGTTCCCCGACCGACTTCGCGAACACCGGGGAGCTGTTTTTT. This encodes CASSPTDFANTGELFF.

This chain links TRBV28 with TRBJ2-6; D is unresolved. The CDR3 covers 16 residues. Germline CDR1 reads MDHEN; CDR2 reads SYDVKM. Trimming removed 6 bases at V and 0 bases at J, with 12 bases between. The CDR3 DNA is TGTGCCAGCAGCCCCGCAGTCTTCTCTGGGGCCAACGTCCTGACTTTC. It yields the protein CASSPAVFSGANVLTF.

The table lists this clonotype with a few counts. The chain is built from TRBV7-2 and TRBJ2-4; maybe TRBD2 (5 bases). The CDR3 sequence is 14 residues long. V was cut by 5 bases and J by 1 base, with 9 bases left in between. Germline assignment: CDR1 SGHTA and CDR2 FQGNSA. This CDR3 is CASSHGEAKNIQYF. As DNA, the CDR3 is TGTGCCAGCAGCCATGGGGAGGCCAAAAACATTCAGTACTTC.